The clone carrying this T cell receptor (beta chain) was counted between two and nine times. Authors' methods: The authors estimated nucleated cell counts from reference gene primer amplification. The data were produced by immunoSEQ multiplex PCR, yet TCRdb's version contains in-frame clones alone and is incomplete. The V and J calls and clone size were taken over from that table, and D and trimming were inferred from the DNA. The repertoire holds about 80,000 clones, with approximately 79% as singletons. Germline V gives CDR1 SGHNT, CDR2 YYREEE (reference sequence). The CDR3 covers 15 residues. V was trimmed by 4 bases and J by 1 base, leaving 14 bases between them. The record originates from a study of blood T cell repertoires in COVID-19. Overall study: Acute and convalescent COVID-19 specimens originated in the United States, Italy and Spain. In each case, the material was cDNA or gDNA derived from T cells, B-cell-depleted T cells, or PBMCs.

This sequence was found in a man in his 70s with active or convalescent COVID-19. The rearrangement uses TRBV5-4 and TRBJ1-1; a possible D gene is TRBD1 (5 bases). Specimen: peripheral blood. The CDR3 sequence is CASSAGTMRNTEAFF. As DNA, the CDR3 is TGTGCCAGCAGCGCTGGGACTATGAGGAACACTGAAGCTTTCTTT.